The 30 T cell receptor beta chains in this list originate from one sample, sequenced in a study of blood T cells in healthy people across ages. Then a second PCR, running roughly 7 to 11 cycles, was carried out with a sample-barcoded 5' primer and a J-beta primer mix. TCRdb reprocessed the 5' RACE reads via MiXCR and lists one record per CDR3 protein. The data contain some 1.7 million distinct CDR3 sequences, approximately 30% of them singletons. Sequenced sample: blood. These receptors all come from a woman aged 25 to 39 in good health.

This clonotype was picked up many times. V is TRBV29-1 and J is TRBJ1-6; D gene uncertain. Germline CDR1 is SQVTM and CDR2 is ANQGSEA. The CDR3 is 13 amino acids. V lost 6 bases, J lost 0 bases, and 6 bases lay in between. CDR3 sequence reads: CSVRRSYNSPLHF. DNA of the CDR3: TGCAGCGTCCGGCGCTCCTATAATTCACCCCTCCACTTT.

This clonotype has only a few counts. This chain links TRBV2 with TRBJ2-5; weak D call: TRBD2 (6 bases). From germline, CDR1 is SNHLY and CDR2 FYNNEI. Trimming shortened V by 3 bases and J by 7 bases, and 9 bases separated the two germline ends. The CDR3 covers 12 residues. CDR3 residues: CASSDGGATQYF. In nucleotides, the CDR3 is TGTGCCAGCAGTGACGGCGGGGCGACCCAGTACTTC.

Of note for this clonotype: This may arise from a read error, as a much more abundant clone is one base away. The chain is built from TRBV20-1 and TRBJ2-3, with D perhaps matching TRBD1 or TRBD2 (5 bases each). The CDR3 loop spans 14 amino acids. Germline CDR1 DFQATT, CDR2 SNEGSKA (reference sequence). With 6 bases removed from V and 4 bases from J, the gap between germline ends came to 17 bases. The CDR3 region has the DNA TGCAGTGCCCCGAGGTCAGGGACCCCAGATACGCAGTATTTT. This encodes CSAPRSGTPDTQYF.

The sample holds a few counts of this clonotype. The gene calls are TRBV3-1 and TRBJ1-2; D call uncertain. Germline assignment: CDR1 LGHDT and CDR2 YNNKEL (reference sequence). CDR3 length equals 14 residues. Trimming took 2 bases from V and 6 from J, leaving 13 bases between them. CDR3 coding DNA: TGTGCCAGCAGCCAACGAGAGGACGCAAATGGCTACACCTTC. This gives the protein CASSQREDANGYTF.

This clonotype was found a few times. As DNA, the CDR3 is TGTGCCAGCAGCTTAGCCCAGGGTTCGGCCTATGGCTACACCTTC. Translating it yields CASSLAQGSAYGYTF. This sequence joins TRBV7-2 and TRBJ1-2, with a tentative D call TRBD1 (5 bases). The germline V gene encodes CDR1 SGHTA and CDR2 FQGNSA. This CDR3 comprises 15 residues. V lost 0 bases and J lost 4, with 12 bases in between.

The chain couples TRBV5-5 to TRBJ2-3; D perhaps matches TRBD1 (6 bases). This CDR3 has 12 amino acids. Germline-derived CDR1 and CDR2 are SGHKS and YYEKEE (reference sequence). V was clipped by 3 bases and J by 7 bases, with 9 bases between them. CDR3 coding DNA: TGTGCCAGCAGCTCTACAGGGAATACGCAGTATTTT. It codes for CASSSTGNTQYF.

The CDR3 DNA reads as TGTGCCAGCGAGCCACAGGGGGTCGGCGGCTACACCTTC. Its protein is CASEPQGVGGYTF. The rearrangement joins TRBV2 to TRBJ1-2; 8 nucleotides line up with TRBD1. Germline assignment: CDR1 SNHLY and CDR2 FYNNEI. V shed 8 bases and J 8 bases; nucleotides not matched to a gene: 10. This CDR3 contains 13 residues.

This clonotype was recorded a few times. This chain uses TRBV7-9 with TRBJ1-6; 9 bases line up with TRBD1. CDR1 is SEHNR and CDR2 is FQNEAQ in the germline V gene (reference sequence). This CDR3 is built from 15 residues. After removal of 3 bases from V and 10 bases from J, the junction contained 7 bases not matched to a gene. CDR3 loop: CASSFNRGPGSPLHF. CDR3 bases: TGTGCCAGCAGCTTTAACAGGGGGCCGGGGTCACCCCTCCACTTT.

This sequence joins TRBV11-2 and TRBJ2-7, with 10 bases identical to TRBD2. CDR1 and CDR2 from the germline V gene are SGHAT and FQNNGV. The junction had 10 bases not matched to a gene; V was cut back by 5 bases and J by 3 bases. This CDR3 region has 16 residues. CDR3 region: CASSPPAGGPGYEQYF. The CDR3 nucleotides read TGTGCCAGCAGCCCCCCAGCGGGAGGGCCTGGCTACGAGCAGTACTTC. The entire variable domain, with the rest obtained from reference TRBV11-2 and TRBJ2-7, is as follows: EAGVAQSPRYKIIEKRQSVAFWCNPISGHATLYWYQQILGQGPKLLIQFQNNGVVDDSQLPKDRFSAERLKGVDSTLKIQPAKLEDSAVYLCASSPPAGGPGYEQYFGPGTRLTVT.

This clonotype has more than one count but fewer than ten. This chain connects TRBV9 to TRBJ1-2; D not resolved. The V gene's germline CDR1 is SGDLS and CDR2 YYNGEE. Trimming removed 3 bases at V and 10 bases at J, with 19 bases between. The CDR3 sequence is 14 residues long. The CDR3 sequence: CASSGRRGPQDYTF. The DNA for the CDR3 is TGTGCCAGCAGCGGCCGGCGAGGGCCTCAGGACTACACCTTC.

A remark on this clonotype: A much larger clone is a single base away; this may be a read error. This chain connects TRBV5-1 to TRBJ2-1; no definite D call. Deletions cut 1 base from V and 12 bases from J, with 14 bases between. The germline V gene encodes CDR1 SGHRS and CDR2 YFSETQ. The CDR3 consists of 13 residues. The CDR3 nucleotides are TGCGCCAGCAGCTTGTCGCAATGGGATGGGCAGTTCTTC. This codes for CASSLSQWDGQFF.

This clonotype was recorded at least ten times. The V gene is TRBV20-1, the J gene TRBJ2-3; 10 bases agree with TRBD2. The CDR3 sequence is 15 residues long. J was trimmed by 4 bases and V by 1 base; bases with no gene match: 5. Looked up from germline, CDR1 is DFQATT and CDR2 is SNEGSKA (reference sequence). CDR3: CSARGPAGGSDTQYF. CDR3 sequence (DNA): TGCAGTGCTAGAGGGCCAGCGGGGGGGTCAGATACGCAGTATTTT.

In this sample, this clonotype turned up a few times. The chain carries TRBV29-1 and TRBJ2-1, with 10 bases lining up with TRBD2. Per germline, CDR1 SQVTM and CDR2 ANQGSEA. The CDR3 spans 15 residues. The trim removed 0 bases at V and 9 bases at J, leaving 8 bases unmatched. The CDR3 DNA reads as TGCAGCGTTGAAGATCGGCTAGCGGGAGATATTGAGCAGTTCTTC. Encoded protein: CSVEDRLAGDIEQFF.

Only a few counts were recorded for this clonotype. Germline is not matched at one junction end, which may reflect a read error. This chain links TRBV12-3 or TRBV12-4 with TRBJ2-7; D is possibly TRBD1 or TRBD2 (5 bases each). This CDR3 is built from 13 residues. CDR3 DNA: TGTGCCAGCAGTTCCGGGACCAACTACGGGCAGTACTTC. Residues: CASSSGTNYGQYF.

In DNA form, the CDR3 reads TGCGCCAGCAGCCACCGACCCGACATCCCCTCCTACAATGAGCAGTTCTTC. Protein sequence: CASSHRPDIPSYNEQFF. The chain couples TRBV5-1 to TRBJ2-1, with unresolved D. Germline V CDR1 and CDR2: SGHRS, YFSETQ. The ends were cut back, 4 bases at V and 0 bases at J, with 17 bases in the middle. The CDR3 loop spans 17 amino acids.

The chain couples TRBV9 to TRBJ2-3, with 10 bases lining up with TRBD2. This CDR3 region has 16 residues. Per the germline V gene, CDR1 is SGDLS and CDR2 is YYNGEE. Trimming took 2 bases from V and 5 from J; bases not matched to a gene: 8. The CDR3 DNA reads TGTGCCAGCAGCGTGAGGACTAGCGGACTTCAAGATACGCAGTATTTT. Its translation is CASSVRTSGLQDTQYF.

V is TRBV9 and J is TRBJ1-2; D remains unclear. Trimming stripped 1 base from V and 0 bases from J, with 10 bases between. The CDR3 consists of 15 residues. In germline, CDR1 is SGDLS, CDR2 YYNGEE. The CDR3 loop is CASSVTPTANYGYTF. The CDR3 nucleotides are TGTGCCAGCAGCGTAACTCCTACAGCTAACTATGGCTACACCTTC.

Many counts were recorded for this clonotype. The chain employs TRBV20-1 and TRBJ2-7; 11 bases are shared with TRBD2. Germline V gene sequence: CDR1 DFQATT, CDR2 SNEGSKA (reference sequence). This CDR3 spans 15 amino acids. V dropped 4 bases and J dropped 4; count of bases not matched to a gene: 9. DNA of the CDR3: TGCAGTGCTACCCTACTAGCGGGAGCTGGGTACGAGCAGTACTTC. Its protein is CSATLLAGAGYEQYF.

V gene TRBV7-2 combines with J gene TRBJ1-2, with 9 bases identical to TRBD1. The CDR3 spans 15 residues. Per the germline V gene, CDR1 is SGHTA and CDR2 is FQGNSA. V lost 4 bases and J lost 5; bases outside the gene matches: 8. DNA for the CDR3: TGTGCCAGCAGCTCGTCCGGGACAGGGCTATATGGCTACACCTTC. It is translated as CASSSSGTGLYGYTF.

The chain recombines TRBV29-1 with TRBJ1-2; 7 bases agree with TRBD1. The V segment lost 5 bases and the J segment 4 bases; nucleotides outside the gene matches: 13. This CDR3 contains 15 residues. Per the germline V gene, CDR1 is SQVTM and CDR2 is ANQGSEA. CDR3 amino acids: CSVPHQGQYGYGYTF. CDR3 DNA sequence: TGCAGCGTTCCCCATCAGGGACAGTACGGCTATGGCTACACCTTC.

This clonotype appeared a few times. The chain couples TRBV5-1 to TRBJ2-1; TRBD2 is a possible D gene (6 bases). Trimming took off 0 bases at V and 5 bases at J, with 12 bases between the two ends. Germline assignment: CDR1 SGHRS and CDR2 YFSETQ. The CDR3 consists of 15 residues. Here the CDR3 reads CASSLATSRDNEQFF. Here the CDR3 DNA reads TGCGCCAGCAGCTTGGCCACTAGCAGAGACAATGAGCAGTTCTTC.

This clonotype was seen more than once but under ten times. V usage is TRBV13 and J usage is TRBJ2-3; D not certain. Trimming cost V 3 bases and J 0 bases, with 10 bases left between them. CDR1 PRHDT and CDR2 FYEKMQ come from the germline V gene (reference sequence). CDR3 size: 15 residues. The CDR3 here is CASSLAPVSTDTQYF. In DNA form, the CDR3 reads TGTGCCAGCAGCTTGGCTCCCGTCAGCACAGATACGCAGTATTTT.

In its sample, this clonotype was seen many times. This chain joins TRBV10-3 and TRBJ2-1; D not resolved. The CDR3 contains 15 residues. The germline CDR1 and CDR2 sequences are ENHRY and SYGVKD. V lost 2 bases and J 0 bases, leaving 8 bases between the germline ends. This CDR3 is CAISEMASSYNEQFF. CDR3 DNA: TGTGCCATCAGTGAGATGGCAAGCTCCTACAATGAGCAGTTCTTC.

About this clonotype itself: Given a much more abundant clone one base away, this may be a read error. V gene TRBV29-1 combines with J gene TRBJ1-1; TRBD1 is a possible D gene (5 bases). The CDR3 covers 14 residues. CDR1 and CDR2 from the germline V gene are SQVTM and ANQGSEA. For the CDR3, the DNA is TGCTGCGCGCCAGGGACCTTCATGAACACTGAAGCTTTCTTT. This translates into CCAPGTFMNTEAFF.

The chain links TRBV7-2 to TRBJ2-4; D remains unclear. CDR1 is SGHTA, CDR2 FQGNSA, per germline. Trimming removed 5 bases at V and 0 bases at J, with 8 bases between. This CDR3 is 14 amino acids long. CDR3 loop: CASSPREAKNIQYF. In DNA form, the CDR3 reads TGTGCCAGCAGCCCAAGGGAAGCCAAAAACATTCAGTACTTC. Together with reference TRBV7-2 and TRBJ2-4, the CDR3 gives the full variable domain: GAGVSQSPSNKVTEKGKDVELRCDPISGHTALYWYRQSLGQGLEFLIYFQGNSAPDKSGLPSDRFSAERTGGSVSTLTIQRTQQEDSAVYLCASSPREAKNIQYFGAGTRLSVL.

The V and J genes are TRBV20-1 and TRBJ2-4; D possibly corresponds to TRBD2 (5 bases). Germline CDR1 reads DFQATT; CDR2 reads SNEGSKA (reference sequence). The CDR3 runs 13 residues. The CDR3 sequence: CGVEAADPNIQYF. DNA of the CDR3: TGCGGTGTCGAAGCGGCAGATCCAAACATTCAGTACTTC.

This chain joins TRBV24-1 and TRBJ2-1, with 7 bases identical to TRBD1. V lost 3 bases, J lost 1 base, and 8 bases stayed unmatched. The germline gives CDR1 KGHDR, CDR2 SFDVKD. This CDR3 contains 17 residues. CDR3 DNA sequence: TGTGCCACCAGTGATCAGGACAGGACCGGATCCTACAATGAGCAGTTCTTC. Residues: CATSDQDRTGSYNEQFF.

Many counts were recorded for this clonotype. This sequence joins TRBV10-2 and TRBJ2-4; perhaps TRBD2 as D (6 bases). Germline lookup yields CDR1 WSHSY and CDR2 SAAADI. Trimming cost V 7 bases and J 10 bases, with 23 bases left between them. The CDR3 has 15 amino acids. The DNA for the CDR3 is TGCGCCAGCAACGATTTATATGGCGGGGCTCGGATTCAGTACTTC. This encodes CASNDLYGGARIQYF.

The V and J genes are TRBV20-1 and TRBJ2-1; D might be TRBD2 (5 bases). Trimming shortened V by 2 bases and J by 4 bases, and 15 bases separated the two germline ends. CDR3 length: 15 amino acids. Germline values: CDR1 DFQATT, CDR2 SNEGSKA (reference sequence). In DNA form, the CDR3 reads TGCAGTGCTAGACCTAACGGGAATAGGTACAATGAGCAGTTCTTC. This codes for CSARPNGNRYNEQFF.

The genes are TRBV2 and TRBJ2-1, with D possibly TRBD1 on 6 matching bases. Trimming pared 7 bases from V and 7 bases from J, leaving 14 bases between. Germline loops: CDR1 SNHLY, CDR2 FYNNEI. The CDR3 loop spans 13 amino acids. Written as DNA, the CDR3 is TGTGCCAGCACCCCTGACAGGAAAAATGAGCAGTTCTTC. The encoded protein is CASTPDRKNEQFF.